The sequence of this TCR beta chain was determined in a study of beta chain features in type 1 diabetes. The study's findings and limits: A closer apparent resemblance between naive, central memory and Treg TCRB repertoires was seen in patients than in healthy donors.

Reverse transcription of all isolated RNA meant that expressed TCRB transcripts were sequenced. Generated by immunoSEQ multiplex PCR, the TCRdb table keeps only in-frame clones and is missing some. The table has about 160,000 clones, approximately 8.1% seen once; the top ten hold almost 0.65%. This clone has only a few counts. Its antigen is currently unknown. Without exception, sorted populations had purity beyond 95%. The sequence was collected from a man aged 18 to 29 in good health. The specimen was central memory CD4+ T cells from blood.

CDR3 bases: TGTGCCAGCAGCTTATTGCGGGAGGGAGAGACCCAGTACTTC. As protein: CASSLLREGETQYF. The chain combines TRBV11-2 with TRBJ2-5, with 9 bases lining up with TRBD2. The V gene's germline CDR1 is SGHAT and CDR2 FQNNGV. This CDR3 contains 14 residues. J lost 4 bases, V lost 2 bases, and 2 bases had no gene match.